This record looks at one TCR beta chain sequence and its context. These data come from a study of blood T cell repertoires in COVID-19. Study-level information: T cells, B-cell-depleted T cells, or PBMCs provided the cDNA or gDNA that served as material.

The germline gives CDR1 KGHSH, CDR2 LQKENI. V was clipped by 5 bases and J by 2 bases; unmatched bases: 10. The CDR3 has 18 residues. In the study's own analysis: Reference gene primer amplification in the assay estimated nucleated cell counts. Sequencing was performed with immunoSEQ multiplex PCR; in TCRdb, only in-frame clones are kept and a portion is missing. The V and J calls and clone size are taken from that table; D and trimming were inferred from the DNA. The data contain some 310,000 clones, just under 90% of them singletons. The study assigned cohorts using participant-reported clinical history.

This TCR was recovered from a woman in her 30s who had recovered from COVID-19. The V call is TRBV18, the J call TRBJ2-1; TRBD2 matches 12 bases. The sample was PBMCs or T cells enriched from blood (not recorded which). The CDR3 region has the DNA TGTGCCAGCTCATCTATGACTAGCGGGAGTACAGCCTACAATGAGCAGTTCTTC. It translates to CASSSMTSGSTAYNEQFF.